This T cell receptor beta chain appears in the sequencing data of a study of post-analysis software for immune sequencing data. Study-wide findings and caveats: In patients, TRBV5-6, TRBV5-1 and TRBV20-1 belonged to 4 or 5 TRBV segments found more frequently than in controls. Multiple sclerosis patients had significantly lower normalized Chao1 diversity than controls. Analysis by F measure revealed that same-batch samples clustered strongly together.

The CDR3 loop spans 14 amino acids. Germline assignment: CDR1 SGHAT and CDR2 FQNNGV. Turning to this clonotype: Antigen unknown. The junction departs from the called germline gene at one end, perhaps through a read error.

TCR beta cDNA libraries had unique molecular identifiers. Between roughly 1 and 10 million T cells gave rise to 450,000 to 650,000 cDNA molecules. TCRdb redid the calling of the PCR reads with MiXCR, one entry per CDR3 protein. The table includes approximately 360,000 distinct CDR3 sequences, roughly 30% detected once. The sample comprised blood. The rearrangement joins TRBV11-2 to TRBJ1-1; tentatively, D is TRBD1 (6 bases). This sequence originates from a girl between 10 and 17 years old with multiple sclerosis. The CDR3 protein is CASSLVSRDTGAFF. The CDR3 region has the DNA TGTGCCAGCAGCTTAGTCAGCAGGGACACTGGAGCTTTCTTT.